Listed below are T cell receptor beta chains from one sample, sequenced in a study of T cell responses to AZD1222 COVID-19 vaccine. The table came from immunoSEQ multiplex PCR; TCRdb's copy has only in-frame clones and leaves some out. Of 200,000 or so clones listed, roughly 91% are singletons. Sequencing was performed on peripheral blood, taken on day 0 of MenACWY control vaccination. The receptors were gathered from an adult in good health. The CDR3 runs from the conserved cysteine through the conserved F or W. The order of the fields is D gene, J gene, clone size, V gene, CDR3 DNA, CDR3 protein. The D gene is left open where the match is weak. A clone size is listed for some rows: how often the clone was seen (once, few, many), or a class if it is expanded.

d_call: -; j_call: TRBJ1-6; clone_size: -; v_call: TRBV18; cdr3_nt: TGTGCCAGCTCACCACGATTGGATTCACCCCTCCACTTT; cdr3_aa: CASSPRLDSPLHF
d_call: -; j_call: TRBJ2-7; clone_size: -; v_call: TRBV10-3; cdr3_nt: TGTGCCATCAGTGACCCGGGACTTACCTACGAGCAGTACTTC; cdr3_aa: CAISDPGLTYEQYF
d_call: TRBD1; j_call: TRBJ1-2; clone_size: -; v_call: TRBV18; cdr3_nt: TGTGCCAGCTCAGAGGGACAGGGGGCCTATGGCTACACCTTC; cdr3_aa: CASSEGQGAYGYTF
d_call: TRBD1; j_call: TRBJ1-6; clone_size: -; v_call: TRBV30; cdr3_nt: TGTGCCTGGAGTGGACAGGGGGCTGGTCTTACCTATAATTCACCCCTCCACTTT; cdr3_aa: CAWSGQGAGLTYNSPLHF
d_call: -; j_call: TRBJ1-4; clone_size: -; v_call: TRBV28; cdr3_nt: TGTGCCAGCAGTTTTGGGCAGGGGTTCGAAAAACTGTTTTTT; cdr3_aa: CASSFGQGFEKLFF
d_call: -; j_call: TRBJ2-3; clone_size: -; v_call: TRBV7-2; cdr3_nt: TGTGCCAGCAGCTTAGTAAGGGTAAGGGATACGCAGTATTTT; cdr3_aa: CASSLVRVRDTQYF
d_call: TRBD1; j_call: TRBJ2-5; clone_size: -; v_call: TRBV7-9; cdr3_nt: TGTGCCAGCAGCCAGGACAGGGGGCGGGAGACCCAGTACTTC; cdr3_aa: CASSQDRGRETQYF
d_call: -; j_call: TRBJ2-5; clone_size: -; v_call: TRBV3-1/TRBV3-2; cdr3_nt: TGTGCCAGCAGCCCCAGGGAGTTTTGGGAGACCCAGTACTTC; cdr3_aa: CASSPREFWETQYF
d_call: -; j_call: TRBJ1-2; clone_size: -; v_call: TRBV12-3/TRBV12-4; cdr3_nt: TGTGCCAGCTCCAGTGGAGCCTATGGCTACACCTTC; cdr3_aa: CASSSGAYGYTF
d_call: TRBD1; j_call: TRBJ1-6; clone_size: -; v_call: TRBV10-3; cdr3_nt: TGTGCCATCAGTGAGTGGAGGGGACAGAATAATTCACCCCTCCACTTT; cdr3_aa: CAISEWRGQNNSPLHF
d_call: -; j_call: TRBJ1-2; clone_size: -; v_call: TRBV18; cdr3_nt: TGTGCCAGCTCAGCAACCACGCTACACTATGGCTACACCTTC; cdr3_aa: CASSATTLHYGYTF
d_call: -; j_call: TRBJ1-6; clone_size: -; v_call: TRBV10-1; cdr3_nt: TGCGCCAGCAGCATCGGACAGTCAGATTCACCCCTCCACTTT; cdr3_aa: CASSIGQSDSPLHF
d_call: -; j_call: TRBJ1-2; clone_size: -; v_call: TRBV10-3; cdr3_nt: TGTGCCATCAGTGAGTCTCGTCGCTACACCTTC; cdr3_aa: CAISESRRYTF
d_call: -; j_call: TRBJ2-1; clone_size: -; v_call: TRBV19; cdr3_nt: TGTGCCAGTAGTCCCAGGGTAAACAATGAGCAGTTCTTC; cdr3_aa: CASSPRVNNEQFF
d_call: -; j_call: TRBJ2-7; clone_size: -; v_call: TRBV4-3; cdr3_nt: TGCGCCAGCAGCCAGACGGGGGCGGGAGAGCAGTACTTC; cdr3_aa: CASSQTGAGEQYF
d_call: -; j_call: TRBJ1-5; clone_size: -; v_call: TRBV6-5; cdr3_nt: TGTGCCAGCAGGGACAAATCGAGTAGCAATCAGCCCCAGCATTTT; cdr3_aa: CASRDKSSSNQPQHF
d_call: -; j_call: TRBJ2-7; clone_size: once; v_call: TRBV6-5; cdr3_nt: TGTGCCAGCAGTTACTCCGGCAGGGGGGCCTACGAGCAGTACTTC; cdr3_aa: CASSYSGRGAYEQYF
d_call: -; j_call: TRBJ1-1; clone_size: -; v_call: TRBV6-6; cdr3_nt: TGTGCCAGCAGACTTCTCGGCACTGAAGCTTTCTTT; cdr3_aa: CASRLLGTEAFF
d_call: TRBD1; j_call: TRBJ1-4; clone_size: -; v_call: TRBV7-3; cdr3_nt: TGTGCCAGCAGCTTAACGTGCAGAGGGACAGGGGTTGCAACTAATGAAAAACTGTTTTTT; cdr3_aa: CASSLTCRGTGVATNEKLFF
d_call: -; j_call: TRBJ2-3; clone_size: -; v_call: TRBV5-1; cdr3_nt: TGCGCCAGCAGCTTGGGACCGATCACAGATACGCAGTATTTT; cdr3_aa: CASSLGPITDTQYF
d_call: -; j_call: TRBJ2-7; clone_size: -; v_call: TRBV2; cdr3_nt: TGTGCCAGCACCCTGGGTCTCTCCTACGAGCAGTACTTC; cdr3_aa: CASTLGLSYEQYF
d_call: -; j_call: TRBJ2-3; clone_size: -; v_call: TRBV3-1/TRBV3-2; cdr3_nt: TGTGCCAGCAGCCAAGACGGCTTCACAGATACGCAGTATTTT; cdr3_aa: CASSQDGFTDTQYF
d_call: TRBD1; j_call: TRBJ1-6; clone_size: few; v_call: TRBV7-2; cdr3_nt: TGTGCCAGCAGCACAGGGGGGGATAGCTCCTATAATTCACCCCTCCACTTT; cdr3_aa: CASSTGGDSSYNSPLHF
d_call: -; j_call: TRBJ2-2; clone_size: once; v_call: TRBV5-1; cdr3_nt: TGCGCCAGCAGCTTGGTTGCAACGAACACCGGGGAGCTGTTTTTT; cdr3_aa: CASSLVATNTGELFF
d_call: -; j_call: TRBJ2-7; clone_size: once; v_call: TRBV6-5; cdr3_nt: TGTGCCAGCAGTTACGCCAGTACCTACGAGCAGTACTTC; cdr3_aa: CASSYASTYEQYF
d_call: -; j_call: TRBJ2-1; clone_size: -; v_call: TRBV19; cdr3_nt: TGTGCCAGTAGTAGAGGGGAGCGGGCAGACAATGAGCAGTTCTTC; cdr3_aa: CASSRGERADNEQFF
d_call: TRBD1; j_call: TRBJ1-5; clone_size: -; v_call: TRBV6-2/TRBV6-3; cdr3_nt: TGTGCCAGCAGTTACGGGGGGACAGGGAGTCTGGGTAACTCTCAGCCCCAGCATTTT; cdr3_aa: CASSYGGTGSLGNSQPQHF
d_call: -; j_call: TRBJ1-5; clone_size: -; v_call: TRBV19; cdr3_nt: TGTGCCAGTAGTACAGTCGACGGGAGCAATCAGCCCCAGCATTTT; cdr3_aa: CASSTVDGSNQPQHF
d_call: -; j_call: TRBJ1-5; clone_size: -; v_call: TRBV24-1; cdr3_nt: TGTGCCACAGGGTTCAATCAGCCCCAGCATTTT; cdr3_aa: CATGFNQPQHF
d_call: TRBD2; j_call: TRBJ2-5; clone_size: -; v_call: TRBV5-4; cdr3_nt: TGTGCCAGCAGCCGATACCCGGGACTAGCTCTCCAAGAGACCCAGTACTTC; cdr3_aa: CASSRYPGLALQETQYF
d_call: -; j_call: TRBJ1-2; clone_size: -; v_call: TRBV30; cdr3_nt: TGTGCCTGGAGCCCAGACTATGGCTACACCTTC; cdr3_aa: CAWSPDYGYTF
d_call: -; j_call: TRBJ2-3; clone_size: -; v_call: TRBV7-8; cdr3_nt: TGTGCCAGCAGCCCGCTGGGGCATAGCACAGATACGCAGTATTTT; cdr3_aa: CASSPLGHSTDTQYF
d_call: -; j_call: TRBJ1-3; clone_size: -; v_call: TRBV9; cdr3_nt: TGTGCCAGCAGCGTAGACAGGGCCGATGGAAACACCATATATTTT; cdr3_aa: CASSVDRADGNTIYF
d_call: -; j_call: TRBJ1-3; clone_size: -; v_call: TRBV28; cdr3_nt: TGTGCCAGCAGTAGGGGGTCTGGAAACACCATATATTTT; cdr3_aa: CASSRGSGNTIYF
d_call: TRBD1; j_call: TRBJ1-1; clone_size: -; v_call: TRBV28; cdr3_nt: TGTGCCAGCAGTATTTATACAGGGGAGAGGGCTGAAGCTTTCTTT; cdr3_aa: CASSIYTGERAEAFF
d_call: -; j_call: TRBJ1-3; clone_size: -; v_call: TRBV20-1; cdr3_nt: TGCAGTGCTTACGACAGAAACACCATATATTTT; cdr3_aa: CSAYDRNTIYF
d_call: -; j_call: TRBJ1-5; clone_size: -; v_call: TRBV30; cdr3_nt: TGTGCCTGGGACACTTTTCATAGCAATCAGCCCCAGCATTTT; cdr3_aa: CAWDTFHSNQPQHF
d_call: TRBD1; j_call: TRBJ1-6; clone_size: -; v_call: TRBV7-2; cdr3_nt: TGTGCCAGCAGCCGCGACAGGGGGCGAACGAAAACTTCACCCCTCCACTTT; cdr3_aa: CASSRDRGRTKTSPLHF
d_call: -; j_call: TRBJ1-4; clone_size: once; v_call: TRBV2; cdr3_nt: TGTGCCAACGGCCTGCCCGGGAGGTCTAATGAAAAACTGTTTTTT; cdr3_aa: CANGLPGRSNEKLFF
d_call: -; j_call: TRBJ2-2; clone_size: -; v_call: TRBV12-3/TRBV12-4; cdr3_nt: TGTGCCAGCAGTTCCTTTACCGGGGAGCTGTTTTTT; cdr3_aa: CASSSFTGELFF
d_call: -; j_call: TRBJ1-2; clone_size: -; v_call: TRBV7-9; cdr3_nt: TGTGCCAGCAGCCAGAGGACGGACGTTTATGGCTACACCTTC; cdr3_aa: CASSQRTDVYGYTF
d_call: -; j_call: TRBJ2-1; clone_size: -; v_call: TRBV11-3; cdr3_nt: TGTGCCAGCAGCTCCGTCACCACAGACAATGAGCAGTTCTTC; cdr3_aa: CASSSVTTDNEQFF
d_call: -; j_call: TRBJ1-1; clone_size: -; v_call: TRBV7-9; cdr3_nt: TGTGCCAGCGGAGACGACGTGGCAATTGAAGCTTTCTTT; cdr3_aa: CASGDDVAIEAFF
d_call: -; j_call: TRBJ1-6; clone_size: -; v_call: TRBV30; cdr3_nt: TGTGCCTGGAGTGTTGAGGGGTCCCTGAATTCACCCCTCCACTTT; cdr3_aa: CAWSVEGSLNSPLHF
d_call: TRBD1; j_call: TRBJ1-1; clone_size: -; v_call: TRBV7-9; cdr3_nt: TGTGCCAGCAGCCGACTCCGGGACAGCGAAGCTTTCTTT; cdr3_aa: CASSRLRDSEAFF
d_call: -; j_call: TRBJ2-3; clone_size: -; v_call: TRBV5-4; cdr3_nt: TGTGCCAGCAGCGGACGTTCTGGGCACAGCACAGATACGCAGTATTTT; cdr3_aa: CASSGRSGHSTDTQYF
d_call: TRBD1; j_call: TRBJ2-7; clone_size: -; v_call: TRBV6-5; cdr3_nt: TGTGCCAGCAGTTGGAGCACAGGGGTTCGCGGTGAGCAGTACTTC; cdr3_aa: CASSWSTGVRGEQYF
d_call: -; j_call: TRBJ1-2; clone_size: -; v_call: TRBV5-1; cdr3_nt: TGCGCCAGCAGCCCTTATGACATTACCTATGGCTACACCTTC; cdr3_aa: CASSPYDITYGYTF
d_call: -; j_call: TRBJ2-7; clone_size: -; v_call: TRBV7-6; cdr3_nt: TGTGCCAGCAGCTTAGCGCCGGGACGGATCTACGAGCAGTACTTC; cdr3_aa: CASSLAPGRIYEQYF
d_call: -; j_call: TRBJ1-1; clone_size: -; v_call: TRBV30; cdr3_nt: TGTGCCTGGGGACTCACCACGACGAACACTGAAGCTTTCTTT; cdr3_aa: CAWGLTTTNTEAFF
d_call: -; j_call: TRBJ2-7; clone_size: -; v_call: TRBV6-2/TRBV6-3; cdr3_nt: TGTGCCAGCAGCCCATCCTGGGCCTGGATACTAGGGAGTGAGCAGTACTTC; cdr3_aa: CASSPSWAWILGSEQYF
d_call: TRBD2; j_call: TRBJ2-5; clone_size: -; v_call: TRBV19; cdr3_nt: TGTGCCAGTAGTATAGGGGTCGGCGGGAGTAGCCAAGAGACCCAGTACTTC; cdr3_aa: CASSIGVGGSSQETQYF
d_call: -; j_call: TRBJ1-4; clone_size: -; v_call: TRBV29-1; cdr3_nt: TGCAGCGGAGGAGGGAGGGACACGGAAAAACTGTTTTTT; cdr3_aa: CSGGGRDTEKLFF
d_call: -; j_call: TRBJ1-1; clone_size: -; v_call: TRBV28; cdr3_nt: TGTGCCAGCAGACCCTTTGGCGCCGGGAGCACTGAAGCTTTCTTT; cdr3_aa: CASRPFGAGSTEAFF
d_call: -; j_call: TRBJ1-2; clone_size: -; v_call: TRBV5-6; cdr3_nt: TGTGCCAGCAGCTTGCCAGGGTCTAACTATGGCTACACCTTC; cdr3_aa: CASSLPGSNYGYTF
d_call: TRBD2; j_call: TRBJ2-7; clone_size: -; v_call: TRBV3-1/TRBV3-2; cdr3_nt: TGTGCCAGCAGCCAAGCGTACCTAGCGGGGGCTCGACAGTACTTC; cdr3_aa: CASSQAYLAGARQYF
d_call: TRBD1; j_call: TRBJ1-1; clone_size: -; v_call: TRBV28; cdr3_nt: TGTGCCAGCAGCCGACTCGGGACAGGGGTGAAAGCTTTCTTT; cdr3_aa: CASSRLGTGVKAFF
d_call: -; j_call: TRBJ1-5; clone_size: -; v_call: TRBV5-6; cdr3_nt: TGTGCCAGCAGCTTGACCGCAGGGGAACAGCCCCAGCATTTT; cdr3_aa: CASSLTAGEQPQHF
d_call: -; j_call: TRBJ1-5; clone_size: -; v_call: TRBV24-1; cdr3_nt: TGTGCCACCTCAGGAAATCCCGGTCAGCCCCAGCATTTT; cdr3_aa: CATSGNPGQPQHF
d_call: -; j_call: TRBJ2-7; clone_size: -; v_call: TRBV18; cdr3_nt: TGTGCCAGCTCACCACTACAAAGAGGGGCGCAGTACGAGCAGTACTTC; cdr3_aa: CASSPLQRGAQYEQYF